The 21 T cell receptor beta chains presented below share a single source sample, sequenced in a study of regulatory T cells in long-lasting Graves disease. The time point was: newly diagnosed GD, antithyroid drugs for less than 3 months. From RNA extracted from PBMCs, the TCR library was made. CDR3-region Arm-PCR and iRepertoire HTBI primers produced the TCR beta libraries. TCRdb processed the multiplex PCR reads anew with MiXCR; each CDR3 protein has one entry. The sample has around 360,000 distinct CDR3 sequences, around 16% seen once; the top ten hold 20%. These same data were also listed under a study on T cells in Graves' hyperthyroidism and ophthalmopathy.

Sample: peripheral blood mononuclear cells (PBMCs), taken at new diagnosis, from a patient treated with antithyroid drugs. These receptors all come from a woman in her late teens or twenties with Graves disease.

This clonotype was seen many times. This rearrangement joins TRBV18 to TRBJ2-5, with D tentatively TRBD2 (5 bases). The CDR3 contains 12 residues. Deletions cut 8 bases from V and 4 bases from J, with 11 bases between. Germline V gene sequence: CDR1 KGHSH, CDR2 LQKENI. CDR3 coding DNA: TGTGCCAGCAGCCCCCGGGGAGAGACCCAGTACTTC. The encoded protein is CASSPRGETQYF.

This clonotype was counted at least ten times. The chain recombines TRBV11-2 with TRBJ1-2; TRBD1 is a possible D gene (5 bases). The CDR3 covers 13 residues. The germline V gene encodes CDR1 SGHAT and CDR2 FQNNGV. Trimming took off 1 base at V and 8 bases at J, with 11 bases between the two ends. CDR3 loop: CASSLGGTLGYTF. CDR3 nucleotides: TGTGCCAGCAGCTTAGGTGGGACGTTGGGCTACACCTTC.

The rearrangement joins TRBV29-1 to TRBJ2-3, with D perhaps being TRBD1 or TRBD2 (7 bases each). The J call may be faulty, since TRBJ2-1 better matches the DNA end. Germline V lookup: CDR1 SQVTM, CDR2 ANQGSEA. The CDR3 loop spans 13 amino acids. CDR3 loop: CSVEPGGGNEQFF. DNA of the CDR3: TGCAGCGTTGAACCAGGGGGGGGGAATGAGCAGTTCTTC.

The CDR3 protein is CASSPLWSDDGQFF. In nucleotides, the CDR3 is TGTGCCAGCAGCCCATTGTGGTCCGACGATGGGCAGTTCTTC. V gene TRBV6-4 combines with J gene TRBJ2-1; no reliable D call. CDR3 length equals 14 residues. Trimming pared 6 bases from V and 12 bases from J, leaving 21 bases between. Germline V CDR1 and CDR2: MRHNA, SNTAGT.

This clonotype was recorded a few times. A much larger clonotype is one base distant, so this may be a read error. This rearrangement joins TRBV13 to TRBJ2-7, with unresolved D. Germline assignment: CDR1 PRHDT and CDR2 FYEKMQ (reference sequence). There are 16 residues in the CDR3. Trimming took 4 bases from V and 3 from J, leaving 19 bases between them. CDR3 DNA: TGTGCCAGCAGCTCATCCCAGGACGGTGCTCTCTACGAGCAGTACTTC. Amino acid sequence: CASSSSQDGALYEQYF.

This clonotype was picked up many times. The rearrangement joins TRBV6-2 or TRBV6-3 to TRBJ2-4; the D is unclear. Trimming left V 5 bases short and J 4 bases short, with 18 bases between. From germline, CDR1 is MNHEY and CDR2 SVGEGT. The CDR3 contains 16 residues. The CDR3 region is CASSEFVRQQKNIQYF. The DNA of the CDR3 is TGTGCCAGCAGTGAATTCGTACGGCAGCAAAAAAACATTCAGTACTTC.

This clonotype was observed many times. The gene calls are TRBV2 and TRBJ1-5; D remains unclear. This CDR3 contains 13 residues. Trimming took off 1 base at V and 5 bases at J, with 6 bases between the two ends. Germline V gives CDR1 SNHLY, CDR2 FYNNEI. DNA for the CDR3: TGTGCCAGCAGTGAAGGAGGAGATCAGCCCCAGCATTTT. It specifies CASSEGGDQPQHF. Filled out from reference TRBV2 and TRBJ1-5, the complete variable domain reads EPEVTQTPSHQVTQMGQEVILRCVPISNHLYFYWYRQILGQKVEFLVSFYNNEISEKSEIFDDQFSVERPDGSNFTLKIRSTKLEDSAMYFCASSEGGDQPQHFGDGTRLSIL.

Notes on this clonotype: A much larger clone is a single base away; this may be a read error. The rearrangement joins TRBV9 to TRBJ2-7; D is undetermined. Germline CDR1 SGDLS, CDR2 YYNGEE. Trimming removed 4 bases from V and 0 bases from J, with 11 bases in between. The CDR3 is 14 amino acids. CDR3 coding DNA: TGTGCCAGCAGCCCCCGACCCTACTCCTACGAGCAGTACTTC. Amino acid sequence: CASSPRPYSYEQYF.

About this clonotype: A much bigger clone sits one base away, suggesting this may be a read error. J is TRBJ2-7 and V is TRBV20-1, with a weak D call TRBD1 (6 bases). The CDR3 totals 14 residues. Germline lookup yields CDR1 DFQATT and CDR2 SNEGSKA (reference sequence). Deletions cut 4 bases from V and 2 bases from J, with 15 bases between. The CDR3 sequence is CSATRQALTYEQYF. CDR3 nucleotides: TGCAGTGCTACCAGACAGGCTCTTACCTACGAGCAGTACTTC.

This clonotype was counted many times. The chain has TRBV4-1 and TRBJ2-7; D possibly corresponds to TRBD2 (5 bases). The CDR3 loop spans 16 amino acids. Trimming took 6 bases from V and 3 from J, leaving 21 bases between them. Germline CDR1 MGHRA, CDR2 YSYEKL. The CDR3 DNA reads TGCGCCAGCAGTCCAACCTACCAGCTAGCCAACTACGAGCAGTACTTC. It translates to CASSPTYQLANYEQYF.

This clonotype was observed a handful of times. The chain links TRBV20-1 to TRBJ1-6; no definite D call. V was cut by 0 bases and J by 3 bases, with 3 bases left in between. CDR3 length equals 13 residues. Per germline, CDR1 DFQATT and CDR2 SNEGSKA (reference sequence). CDR3 residues: CSARDSYNSPLHF. The DNA for the CDR3 is TGCAGTGCTAGAGACAGCTATAATTCACCCCTCCACTTT.

This clonotype was counted at least ten times. This chain joins TRBV2 and TRBJ1-2, with D perhaps TRBD1 (6 bases). Germline CDR1 reads SNHLY; CDR2 reads FYNNEI. V shed 4 bases and J shed 0 bases, with 6 bases lying between them. This CDR3 contains 13 residues. CDR3 DNA sequence: TGTGCCAGCAGTGGACAGGCTAACTATGGCTACACCTTC. Translation gives CASSGQANYGYTF.

This clonotype was counted many times. V and J are TRBV11-2 and TRBJ1-2, with 9 nucleotides matching TRBD1. Germline CDR1 reads SGHAT; CDR2 reads FQNNGV. J lost 5 bases, V lost 4 bases, and 8 bases had no gene match. This CDR3 region has 15 residues. DNA for the CDR3: TGTGCCAGCAGCTCCGGACAGGGGCTTGGGTATGGCTACACCTTC. It yields the protein CASSSGQGLGYGYTF.

In its sample, this clonotype was seen a few times. V gene TRBV30 combines with J gene TRBJ1-1, with D perhaps matching TRBD1 (6 bases). This CDR3 spans 13 amino acids. With 5 bases removed from V and 3 bases from J, the gap between germline ends came to 13 bases. Germline values: CDR1 GTSNPN, CDR2 SVGIG (reference sequence). CDR3 sequence: CAWRPRGHTEAFF. The CDR3 nucleotides read TGTGCCTGGCGGCCACGGGGGCACACTGAAGCTTTCTTT.

This clonotype has a count of ten or more. The rearrangement links TRBV29-1 to TRBJ2-3, with a tentative D call TRBD1 (5 bases). The V gene's germline CDR1 is SQVTM and CDR2 ANQGSEA. Deletions cut 3 bases from V and 3 bases from J, with 10 bases between. There are 13 residues in the CDR3. The CDR3 DNA follows: TGCAGCGTTGATTCCCAGGGAACAGATACGCAGTATTTT. Its translation is CSVDSQGTDTQYF.

Many counts were recorded for this clonotype. The rearrangement uses TRBV6-2 or TRBV6-3 and TRBJ1-1; D is uncertain. V was cut by 2 bases and J by 6 bases, with 22 bases left in between. CDR1 MNHEY and CDR2 SVGEGT come from the germline V gene. This CDR3 has 17 amino acids. CDR3 in amino acids: CASSYRPPSVFQAEAFF. The CDR3 DNA follows: TGTGCCAGCAGTTACCGACCGCCATCGGTCTTCCAGGCTGAAGCTTTCTTT.

This clonotype was recorded at least ten times. The CDR3 DNA reads TGTGCCAGCACCTTAGGGCGGGGAACCTACAATGAGCAGTTCTTC. Its translation is CASTLGRGTYNEQFF. This chain uses TRBV2 with TRBJ2-1; possibly TRBD2 for D (6 bases). The CDR3 totals 15 residues. The V gene lost 7 bases and the J gene lost 2 bases, with 15 bases spanning the gap. CDR1 and CDR2 (germline): SNHLY, FYNNEI.

In this sample, this clonotype turned up many times. The rearrangement links TRBV11-1 to TRBJ2-7; D is tentatively TRBD1 or TRBD2 (5 bases each). Per germline, CDR1 SGHAT and CDR2 FQDESV (reference sequence). The CDR3 is 15 residues long. Between the trimmed V and J ends, which lost 0 bases and 5 bases, there was a span of 14 bases. CDR3 residues: CASSLAKGRRDEQYF. Written as DNA, the CDR3 is TGTGCCAGCAGCTTAGCGAAGGGACGTAGGGACGAGCAGTACTTC.

There are many counts of this clonotype. The chain uses TRBV20-1 and TRBJ2-7; D unclear. Germline V CDR1 and CDR2: DFQATT, SNEGSKA (reference sequence). Trimming stripped 3 bases from V and 2 bases from J, with 14 bases between. The CDR3 is 14 amino acids. CDR3 loop: CSARTRPPPYEQYF. The CDR3 DNA sequence: TGCAGTGCTAGGACACGGCCGCCCCCCTACGAGCAGTACTTC.

This clonotype occurred many times. V is TRBV2 and J is TRBJ2-7, with a tentative D call TRBD1 (6 bases). The CDR3 sequence is 12 residues long. Trimming took 6 bases from V and 6 from J, leaving 12 bases between them. CDR1 and CDR2 from the germline V gene are SNHLY and FYNNEI. The CDR3 loop reads CASSPQGSEQYF. The CDR3 bases are TGTGCCAGCAGCCCCCAGGGGAGCGAGCAGTACTTC.

The V gene is TRBV5-1, the J gene TRBJ1-2, with D uncertain. The germline CDR1 and CDR2 sequences are SGHRS and YFSETQ. Trimming pared 5 bases from V and 4 bases from J, leaving 12 bases between. CDR3 length: 13 residues. The DNA of the CDR3 is TGCGCCAGCAGGAGCCCGGGCTCCTATGGCTACACCTTC. Protein sequence: CASRSPGSYGYTF.